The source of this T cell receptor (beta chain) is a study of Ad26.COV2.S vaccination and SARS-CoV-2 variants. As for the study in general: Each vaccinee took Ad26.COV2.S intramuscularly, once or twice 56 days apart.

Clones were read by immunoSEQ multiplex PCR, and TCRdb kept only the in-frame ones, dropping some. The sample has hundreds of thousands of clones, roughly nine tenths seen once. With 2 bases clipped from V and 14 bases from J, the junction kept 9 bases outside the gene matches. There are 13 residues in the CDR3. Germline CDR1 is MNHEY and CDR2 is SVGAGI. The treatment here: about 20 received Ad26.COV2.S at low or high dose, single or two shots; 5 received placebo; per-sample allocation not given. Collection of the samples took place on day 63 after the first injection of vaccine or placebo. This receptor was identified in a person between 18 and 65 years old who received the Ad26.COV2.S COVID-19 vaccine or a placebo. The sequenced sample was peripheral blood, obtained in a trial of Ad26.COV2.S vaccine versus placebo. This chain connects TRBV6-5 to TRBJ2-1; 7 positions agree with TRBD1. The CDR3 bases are TGTGCCAGCAGTTACACTCGACAGGGATCGAAGTTCTTC. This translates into CASSYTRQGSKFF.